Presented here are 16 T cell receptor beta chains from one specimen sequenced in a study of breast tumors, draining lymph nodes, adjacent tissues. One entry per CDR3 protein, called by TCRdb with MiXCR from the multiplex PCR reads. The data show 150,000 to 200,000 distinct CDR3 sequences, with approximately 33% seen just once and about 4.5% held by the top ten. The lymph nodes were axillary draining lymph nodes from breast cancer patients. Sequenced input: axillary lymph node tissue. The receptors shown here come from a female donor with breast cancer. Some clones in this sample may be carry-over from other donors' samples.

This clonotype was picked up many times. The V gene is TRBV9, the J gene TRBJ2-2; no clear D. Per germline, CDR1 SGDLS and CDR2 YYNGEE. CDR3 length equals 9 residues. This CDR3 is CANTGELFF. Written as DNA, the CDR3 is TGTGCGAACACCGGGGAGCTGTTTTTT.

The chain employs TRBV7-2 and TRBJ2-2; a weak D match, TRBD1 (6 bases). Looked up from germline, CDR1 is SGHTA and CDR2 is FQGNSA. The CDR3 runs 13 residues. This CDR3 reads CARALQGYGELFF. The CDR3 DNA reads TGTGCTAGGGCCCTCCAGGGGTACGGGGAGCTGTTTTTT.

The chain employs TRBV5-1 and TRBJ2-7; TRBD1 is a possible D gene (7 bases). This CDR3 contains 16 residues. From germline, CDR1 is SGHRS and CDR2 YFSETQ. Trimming left V 0 bases short and J 6 bases short, with 19 bases between. CDR3: CASSLDRGGGPFEQYF. CDR3 nucleotide sequence: TGCGCCAGCAGCTTGGACAGGGGTGGGGGGCCATTCGAGCAGTACTTC.

This clonotype was counted ten times or more. V gene TRBV30 combines with J gene TRBJ2-6; possibly TRBD2 for D (5 bases). This CDR3 comprises 15 residues. V was shortened by 2 bases and J by 0 bases, with 8 bases between the two germline ends. Germline-derived CDR1 and CDR2 are GTSNPN and SVGIG (reference sequence). The CDR3 loop reads CAWSPEVSGANVLTF. CDR3 nucleotide sequence: TGTGCCTGGAGTCCGGAGGTCTCTGGGGCCAACGTCCTGACTTTC.

The J gene is TRBJ2-1, the V gene TRBV5-1; the match to TRBD1 covers 8 bases. Germline-derived CDR1 and CDR2 are SGHRS and YFSETQ. This CDR3 spans 19 amino acids. The V and J ends lost 4 bases and 0 bases, in that order; junction bases with no gene match: 15. The CDR3 loop is CASSEGTGNIPSSYNEQFF. The CDR3 DNA is TGCGCCAGCAGCGAAGGGACAGGTAATATCCCGAGCTCCTACAATGAGCAGTTCTTC.

This clonotype appeared a single time. The chain links TRBV20-1 to TRBJ1-1; no clear D. The germline V gene encodes CDR1 DFQATT and CDR2 SNEGSKA (reference sequence). The V end lost 6 bases, the J end lost 5 bases, and 19 bases lay between the germline ends. This CDR3 region has 14 residues. CDR3 loop: CSAPGRRSPTEAFF. DNA for the CDR3: TGCAGTGCCCCTGGCCGGCGTAGCCCGACTGAAGCTTTCTTT.

This clonotype was seen repeatedly, ten times or more. The chain recombines TRBV5-4 with TRBJ2-5; possibly TRBD2 for D (5 bases). The CDR3 contains 15 residues. The V and J ends lost 1 base and 1 base respectively, with 11 bases between them. Germline V lookup: CDR1 SGHNT, CDR2 YYREEE (reference sequence). The CDR3 region has the DNA TGTGCCAGCAGCTTGCAAGCGGCACCCCAAGAGACCCAGTACTTC. Its translation: CASSLQAAPQETQYF.

This clonotype was counted only a few times. The rearrangement links TRBV20-1 to TRBJ2-4, with D perhaps matching TRBD2 (6 bases). V was clipped by 4 bases and J by 0 bases, with 10 bases between them. This CDR3 is built from 14 residues. Germline CDR1 DFQATT, CDR2 SNEGSKA (reference sequence). In DNA, the CDR3 is TGCAGTGCTAATCCGGGGGTAGCCAAAAACATTCAGTACTTC. Translating it yields CSANPGVAKNIQYF.

This clonotype came up many times. The chain links TRBV4-1 to TRBJ1-6; 7 bases agree with TRBD1. With 4 bases clipped from V and 0 bases from J, the junction kept 6 bases outside the gene matches. CDR3 size: 17 residues. The germline V gene has CDR1 MGHRA and CDR2 YSYEKL. CDR3 protein: CASSPGGGSSYNSPLHF. The CDR3 DNA is TGCGCCAGCAGCCCAGGGGGGGGGAGCTCCTATAATTCACCCCTCCACTTT.

This clonotype was seen ten or more times. This chain joins TRBV13 and TRBJ2-5; D is uncertain. Germline V gives CDR1 PRHDT, CDR2 FYEKMQ (reference sequence). The CDR3 loop spans 14 amino acids. Trimming took 0 bases from V and 5 from J, leaving 10 bases between them. CDR3 residues: CASSLGSSGETQYF. The CDR3 DNA reads as TGTGCCAGCAGCTTAGGCTCCTCCGGGGAGACCCAGTACTTC. The full variable domain, rest sourced from reference TRBV13 and TRBJ2-5, is AAGVIQSPRHLIKEKRETATLKCYPIPRHDTVYWYQQGPGQDPQFLISFYEKMQSDKGSIPDRFSAQQFSDYHSELNMSSLELGDSALYFCASSLGSSGETQYFGPGTRLLVL.

V usage is TRBV10-3 and J usage is TRBJ1-6; D is unresolved. The ends were cut back, 3 bases at V and 10 bases at J, with 1 base in the middle. The CDR3 runs to 10 residues. The germline V gene has CDR1 ENHRY and CDR2 SYGVKD. The CDR3 region is CAISESPLHF. DNA of the CDR3: TGTGCCATCAGTGAATCACCCCTCCACTTT.

This clonotype was recorded at least ten times. J is TRBJ1-2 and V is TRBV3-1; no firm D call. Germline CDR1 and CDR2: LGHDT and YNNKEL (reference sequence). The CDR3 runs 11 residues. The V gene lost 5 bases and the J gene lost 8 bases, with 9 bases spanning the gap. CDR3 sequence (DNA): TGTGCCAGCAGCAGCCCGGGAGGCTACACCTTC. The encoded protein is CASSSPGGYTF.

This clonotype was recorded many times. The V and J genes are TRBV5-1 and TRBJ2-2; perhaps TRBD1 as D (5 bases). Germline CDR1 SGHRS, CDR2 YFSETQ. The germline V and J ends were trimmed by 3 bases and 5 bases, with 8 bases remaining between them. This CDR3 comprises 13 residues. The CDR3 loop is CASSWQGTGELFF. CDR3 nucleotide sequence: TGCGCCAGCAGCTGGCAGGGTACCGGGGAGCTGTTTTTT.

The chain has TRBV20-1 and TRBJ1-2, with D maybe TRBD1 (5 bases). Germline V gene lookup returns CDR1 DFQATT and CDR2 SNEGSKA (reference sequence). V was cut by 1 base and J by 0 bases, with 12 bases left in between. The CDR3 runs to 15 residues. The CDR3 here is CSARAGGGTNYGYTF. CDR3 nucleotide sequence: TGCAGTGCTAGAGCGGGTGGGGGGACTAACTATGGCTACACCTTC.

This sequence joins TRBV2 and TRBJ1-2; D not certain. The CDR3 loop spans 18 amino acids. The germline gives CDR1 SNHLY, CDR2 FYNNEI. V was shortened by 6 bases and J by 2 bases, with 25 bases between the two germline ends. CDR3 amino acids: CASRRTSGSTGENYGYTF. CDR3 coding DNA: TGTGCCAGCAGAAGGACTAGCGGGTCCACCGGGGAGAACTATGGCTACACCTTC. Full variable domain (missing parts from reference TRBV2 and TRBJ1-2): EPEVTQTPSHQVTQMGQEVILRCVPISNHLYFYWYRQILGQKVEFLVSFYNNEISEKSEIFDDQFSVERPDGSNFTLKIRSTKLEDSAMYFCASRRTSGSTGENYGYTFGSGTRLTVV.

The CDR3 nucleotides are TGTGCCATCAGTGAGTCGAGTGGCGGAAACTATGGCTACACCTTC. Translated, it gives CAISESSGGNYGYTF. The V gene is TRBV10-3, the J gene TRBJ1-2; D gene uncertain. The V gene's germline CDR1 is ENHRY and CDR2 SYGVKD. The CDR3 is made up of 15 amino acids. V was clipped by 0 bases and J by 2 bases, with 10 bases between them.